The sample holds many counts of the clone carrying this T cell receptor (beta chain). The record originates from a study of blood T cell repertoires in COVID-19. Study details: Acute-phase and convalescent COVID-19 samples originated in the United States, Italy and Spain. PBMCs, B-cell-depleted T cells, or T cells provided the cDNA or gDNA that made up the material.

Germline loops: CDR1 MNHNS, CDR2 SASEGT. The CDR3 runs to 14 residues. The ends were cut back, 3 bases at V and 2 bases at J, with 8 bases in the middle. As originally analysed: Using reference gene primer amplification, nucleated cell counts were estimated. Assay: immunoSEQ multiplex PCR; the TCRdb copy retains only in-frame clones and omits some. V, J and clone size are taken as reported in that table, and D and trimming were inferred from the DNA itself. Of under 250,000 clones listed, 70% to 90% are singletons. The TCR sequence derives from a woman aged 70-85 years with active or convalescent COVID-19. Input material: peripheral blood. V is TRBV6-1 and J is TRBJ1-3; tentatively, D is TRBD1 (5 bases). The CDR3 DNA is TGTGCCAGCAGTGATGGGGGGGCTGGAAACACCATATATTTT. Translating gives CASSDGGAGNTIYF.